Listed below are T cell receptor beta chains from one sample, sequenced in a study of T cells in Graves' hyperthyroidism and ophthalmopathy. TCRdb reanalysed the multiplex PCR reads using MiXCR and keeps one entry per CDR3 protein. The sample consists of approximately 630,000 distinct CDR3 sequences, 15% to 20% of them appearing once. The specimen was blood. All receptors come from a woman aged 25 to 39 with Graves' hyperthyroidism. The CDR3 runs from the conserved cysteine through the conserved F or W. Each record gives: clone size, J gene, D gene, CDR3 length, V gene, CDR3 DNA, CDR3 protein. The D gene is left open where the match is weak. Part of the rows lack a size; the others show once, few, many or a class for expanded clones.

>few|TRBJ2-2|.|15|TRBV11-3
TGTGCCAGCAGCTTAGTGGCGGCGGGGACCGGGGAGCTGTTTTTT
CASSLVAAGTGELFF
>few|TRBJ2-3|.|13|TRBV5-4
TGTGCCAGCACCGAAAATTTCCTAGATACGCAGTATTTT
CASTENFLDTQYF
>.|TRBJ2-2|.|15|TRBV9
TGTGCCAGCAGCGTAGGGCAGCCAAACACCGGGGAGCTGTTTTTT
CASSVGQPNTGELFF
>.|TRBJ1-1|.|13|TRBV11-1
TGTGCCAGCGGCGCGTCAGGGAAGACTGAGGCTTTCTTT
CASGASGKTEAFF
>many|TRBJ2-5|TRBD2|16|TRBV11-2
TGTGCCAGCAGCTCGGGGAGGGCATCGTACCAAGAGACCCAGTACTTC
CASSSGRASYQETQYF
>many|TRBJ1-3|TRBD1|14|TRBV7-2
TGTGCCAGCAGCTTACAGGGGGCTGGAAACACCATATATTTT
CASSLQGAGNTIYF
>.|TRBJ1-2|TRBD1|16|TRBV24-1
TGTGCCACCAGTGATGAGGGGGACAGGGACATCTATGGCTACACCTTC
CATSDEGDRDIYGYTF
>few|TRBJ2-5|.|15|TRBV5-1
TGCGCCAGCCAAGACGGGACCATCCGGGGCGAGACCCAGTACTTC
CASQDGTIRGETQYF
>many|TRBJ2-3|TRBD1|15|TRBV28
TGTGCCAGCAGCTCAAGACAGGGGGCAACAGATACGCAGTATTTT
CASSSRQGATDTQYF
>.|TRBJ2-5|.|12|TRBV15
TGTGCCACCAGCAGAGACCAGGAGACCCAGTACTTC
CATSRDQETQYF
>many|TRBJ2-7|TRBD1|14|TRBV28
TGTGCCAGCAAAGTCGGGACAGGAAAATACGAGCAGTACTTC
CASKVGTGKYEQYF
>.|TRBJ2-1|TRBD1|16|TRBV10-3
TGTGCCATCAGTCAGCGGACAGGGCCTACCTACAATGAGCAGTTCTTC
CAISQRTGPTYNEQFF
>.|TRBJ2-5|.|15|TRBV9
TGTGCCAGCAGCGCCCACGCCCTAACGCAAGAGACCCAGTACTTC
CASSAHALTQETQYF
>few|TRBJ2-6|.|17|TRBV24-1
TGTGCCACCAGTGCCGTATCGGGGAGCTCTGGGGCCAACGTCCTGACTTTC
CATSAVSGSSGANVLTF
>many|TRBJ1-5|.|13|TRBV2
TGTGCCAGCAGGGAAAATAGCAATCAGCCCCAGCATTTT
CASRENSNQPQHF
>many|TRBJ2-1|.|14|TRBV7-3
TGTGCCAGCAGCTTAGGTCCTGGCGGAGATGAGCAGTTCTTC
CASSLGPGGDEQFF
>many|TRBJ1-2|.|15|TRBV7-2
TGTGCCAGCAGCTTAGTGTCGGCAGGGACGGAGGGCTACACCTTC
CASSLVSAGTEGYTF
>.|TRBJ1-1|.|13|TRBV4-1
TGCGCCAGCAGCCAACAAGGGCACACTGAAGCTTTCTTT
CASSQQGHTEAFF
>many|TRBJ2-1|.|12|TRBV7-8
TGTGCCAGCAGCTTATATAGCGTTGAGCAGTTCTTC
CASSLYSVEQFF
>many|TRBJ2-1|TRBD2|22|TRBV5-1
TGCGCCAGCAGCCCACAACCCCAGGGACTAGCGGGAGAAAGGTTGGGGAACAATGAGCAGTTCTTC
CASSPQPQGLAGERLGNNEQFF
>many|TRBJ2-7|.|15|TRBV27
TGTGCCAGCAGTTTATTTTACAGTCTCCAAGGGGAGCAGTACTTC
CASSLFYSLQGEQYF
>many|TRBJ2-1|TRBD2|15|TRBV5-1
TGCGCCAGCACCGCCCCTAGCGGGAGTTACAATGAGCAGTTCTTC
CASTAPSGSYNEQFF
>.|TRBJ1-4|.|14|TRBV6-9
TGTGCCAGCAGTTATAGGAAAACGGCTGAAAAACTGTTTTTT
CASSYRKTAEKLFF
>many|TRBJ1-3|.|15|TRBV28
TGTGCCAGCAGTTTGAGGGGGATGGGAGGAAACACCATATATTTT
CASSLRGMGGNTIYF
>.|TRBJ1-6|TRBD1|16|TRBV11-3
TGTGCCAGCAGCCTGACAGGGGATCGGTATAATTCACCCCTCCACTTT
CASSLTGDRYNSPLHF
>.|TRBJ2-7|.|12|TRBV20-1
TGCAGTGCGGCCAGGGGCTCCTACGAGCAGTACTTC
CSAARGSYEQYF